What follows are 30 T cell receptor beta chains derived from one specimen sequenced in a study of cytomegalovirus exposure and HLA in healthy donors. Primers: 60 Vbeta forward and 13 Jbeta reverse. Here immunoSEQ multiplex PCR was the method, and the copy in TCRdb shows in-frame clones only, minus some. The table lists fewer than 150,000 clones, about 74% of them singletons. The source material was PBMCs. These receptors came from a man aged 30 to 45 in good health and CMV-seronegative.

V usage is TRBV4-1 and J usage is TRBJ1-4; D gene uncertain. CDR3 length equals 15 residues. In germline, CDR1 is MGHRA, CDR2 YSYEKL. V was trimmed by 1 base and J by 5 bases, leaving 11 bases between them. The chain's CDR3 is CASSQGAPLNEKLFF. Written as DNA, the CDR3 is TGCGCCAGCAGCCAAGGGGCACCTTTGAATGAAAAACTGTTTTTT.

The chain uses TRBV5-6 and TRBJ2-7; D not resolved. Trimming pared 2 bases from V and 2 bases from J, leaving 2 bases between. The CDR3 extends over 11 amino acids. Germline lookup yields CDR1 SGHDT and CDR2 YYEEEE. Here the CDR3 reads CASSFTYEQYF. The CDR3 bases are TGTGCCAGCAGCTTTACCTACGAGCAGTACTTC.

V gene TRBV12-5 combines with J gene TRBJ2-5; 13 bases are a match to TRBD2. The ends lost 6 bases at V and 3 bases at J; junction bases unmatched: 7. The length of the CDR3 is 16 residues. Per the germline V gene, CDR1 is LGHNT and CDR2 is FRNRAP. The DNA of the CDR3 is TGTGCTAGTGGCCTCGCGGGGACTAGCGGGAAAGAGACCCAGTACTTC. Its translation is CASGLAGTSGKETQYF. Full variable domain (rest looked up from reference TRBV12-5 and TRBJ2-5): DARVTQTPRHKVTEMGQEVTMRCQPILGHNTVFWYRQTMMQGLELLAYFRNRAPLDDSGMPKDRFSAEMPDATLATLKIQPSEPRDSAVYFCASGLAGTSGKETQYFGPGTRLLVL.

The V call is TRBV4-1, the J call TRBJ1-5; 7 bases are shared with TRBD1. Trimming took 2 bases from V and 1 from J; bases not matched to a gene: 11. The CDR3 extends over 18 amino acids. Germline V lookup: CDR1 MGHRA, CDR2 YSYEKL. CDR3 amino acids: CASSQRGEQGMSNQPQHF. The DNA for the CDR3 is TGCGCCAGCAGCCAAAGGGGGGAACAGGGGATGAGCAATCAGCCCCAGCATTTT.

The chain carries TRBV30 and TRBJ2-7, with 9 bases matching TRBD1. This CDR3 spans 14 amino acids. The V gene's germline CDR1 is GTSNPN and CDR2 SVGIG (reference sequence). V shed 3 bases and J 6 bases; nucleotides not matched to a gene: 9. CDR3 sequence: CAWSVGTGNREQYF. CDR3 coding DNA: TGTGCCTGGAGCGTCGGGACAGGGAACCGCGAGCAGTACTTC.

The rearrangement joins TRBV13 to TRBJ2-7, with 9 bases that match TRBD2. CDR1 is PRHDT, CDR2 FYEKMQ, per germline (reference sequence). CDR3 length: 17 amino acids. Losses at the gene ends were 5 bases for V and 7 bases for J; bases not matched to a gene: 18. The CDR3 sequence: CASSRRLGAGGAEEQYF. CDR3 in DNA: TGTGCCAGCAGCCGCCGCCTAGGAGCGGGAGGAGCCGAAGAGCAGTACTTC.

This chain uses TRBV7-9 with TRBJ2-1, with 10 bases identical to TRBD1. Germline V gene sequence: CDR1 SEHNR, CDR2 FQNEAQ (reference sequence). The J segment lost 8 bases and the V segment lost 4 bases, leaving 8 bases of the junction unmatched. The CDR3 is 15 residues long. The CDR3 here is CASSSPGQGFHEQFF. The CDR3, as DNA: TGTGCCAGCAGCTCTCCGGGACAGGGGTTTCATGAGCAGTTCTTC.

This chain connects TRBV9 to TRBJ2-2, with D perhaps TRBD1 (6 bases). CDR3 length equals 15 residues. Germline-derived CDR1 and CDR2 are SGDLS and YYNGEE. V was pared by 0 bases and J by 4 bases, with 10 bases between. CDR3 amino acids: CASSVGEGGTGELFF. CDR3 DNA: TGTGCCAGCAGCGTAGGGGAAGGGGGCACCGGGGAGCTGTTTTTT.

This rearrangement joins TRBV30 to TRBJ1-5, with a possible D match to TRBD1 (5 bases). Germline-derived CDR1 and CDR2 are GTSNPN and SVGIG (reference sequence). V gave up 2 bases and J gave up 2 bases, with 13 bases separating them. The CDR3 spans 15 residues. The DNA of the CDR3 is TGTGCCTGGAGTACAGGTTCGGCGCGCAATCAGCCCCAGCATTTT. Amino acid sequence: CAWSTGSARNQPQHF. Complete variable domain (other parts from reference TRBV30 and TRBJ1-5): SQTIHQWPATLVQPVGSPLSLECTVEGTSNPNLYWYRQAAGRGLQLLFYSVGIGQISSEVPQNLSASRPQDRQFILSSKKLLLSDSGFYLCAWSTGSARNQPQHFGDGTRLSIL.

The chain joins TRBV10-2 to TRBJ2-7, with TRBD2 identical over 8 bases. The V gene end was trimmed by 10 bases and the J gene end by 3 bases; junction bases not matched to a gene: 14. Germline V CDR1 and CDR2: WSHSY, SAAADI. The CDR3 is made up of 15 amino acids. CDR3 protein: CAKTGRREANYEQYF. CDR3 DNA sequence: TGCGCCAAGACCGGTCGGCGGGAGGCCAACTACGAGCAGTACTTC.

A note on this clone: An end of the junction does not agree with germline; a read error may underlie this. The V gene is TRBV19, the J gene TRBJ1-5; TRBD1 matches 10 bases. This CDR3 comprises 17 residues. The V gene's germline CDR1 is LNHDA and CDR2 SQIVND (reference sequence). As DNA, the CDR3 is TGTGCCAGTAGGATAGGGCCGGGACAGGGGCAAATGGGGCCCCAGCATTTT. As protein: CASRIGPGQGQMGPQHF. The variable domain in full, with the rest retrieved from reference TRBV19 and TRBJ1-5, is DGGITQSPKYLFRKEGQNVTLSCEQNLNHDAMYWYRQDPGQGLRLIYYSQIVNDFQKGDIAEGYSVSREKKESFPLTVTSAQKNPTAFYLCASRIGPGQGQMGPQHFGDGTRLSIL.

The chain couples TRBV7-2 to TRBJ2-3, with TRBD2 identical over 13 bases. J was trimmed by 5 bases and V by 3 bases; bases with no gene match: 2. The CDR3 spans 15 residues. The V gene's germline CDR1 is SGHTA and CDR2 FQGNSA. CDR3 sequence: CASSFRLAGGDTQYF. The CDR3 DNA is TGTGCCAGCAGCTTTAGACTAGCGGGAGGAGATACGCAGTATTTT.

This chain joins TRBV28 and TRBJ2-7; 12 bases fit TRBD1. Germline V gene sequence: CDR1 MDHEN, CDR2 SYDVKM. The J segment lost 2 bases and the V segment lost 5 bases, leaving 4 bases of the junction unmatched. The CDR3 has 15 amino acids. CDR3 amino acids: CASSIGTGGPYEQYF. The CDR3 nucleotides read TGTGCCAGCAGTATCGGGACAGGGGGCCCCTACGAGCAGTACTTC.

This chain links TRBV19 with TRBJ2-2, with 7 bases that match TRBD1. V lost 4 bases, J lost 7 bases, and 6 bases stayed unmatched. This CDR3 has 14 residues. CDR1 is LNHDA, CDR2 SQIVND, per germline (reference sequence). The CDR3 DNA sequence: TGTGCCAGTAGTACGACAGGGTTGGGCGGGGAGCTGTTTTTT. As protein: CASSTTGLGGELFF. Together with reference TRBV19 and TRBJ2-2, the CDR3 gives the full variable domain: DGGITQSPKYLFRKEGQNVTLSCEQNLNHDAMYWYRQDPGQGLRLIYYSQIVNDFQKGDIAEGYSVSREKKESFPLTVTSAQKNPTAFYLCASSTTGLGGELFFGEGSRLTVL.

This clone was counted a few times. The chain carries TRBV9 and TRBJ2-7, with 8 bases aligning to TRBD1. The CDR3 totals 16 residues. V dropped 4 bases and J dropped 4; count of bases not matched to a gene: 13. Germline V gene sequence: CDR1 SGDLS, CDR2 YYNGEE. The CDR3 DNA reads TGTGCCAGCAGCCCCTCGGCGGGACAGGAAAGGTACGAGCAGTACTTC. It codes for CASSPSAGQERYEQYF.

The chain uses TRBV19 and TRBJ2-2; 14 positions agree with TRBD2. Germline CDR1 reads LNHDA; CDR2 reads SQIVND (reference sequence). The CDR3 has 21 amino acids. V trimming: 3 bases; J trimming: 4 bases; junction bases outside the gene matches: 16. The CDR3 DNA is TGTGCCAGTAGTATTACCCCATTTAAGACTAGCGGGAGGGGCGGCACCGGGGAGCTGTTTTTT. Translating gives CASSITPFKTSGRGGTGELFF.

CDR3 sequence: CASSYSTGANYGYTF. The DNA of the CDR3 is TGTGCCAGCAGTTACTCCACAGGGGCCAACTATGGCTACACCTTC. J is TRBJ1-2 and V is TRBV6-6, with 7 bases identical to TRBD1. This CDR3 contains 15 residues. J gave up 2 bases and V 0 bases, and 3 bases lay outside the gene matches. The germline V gene has CDR1 MNHNY and CDR2 SVGAGI (reference sequence).

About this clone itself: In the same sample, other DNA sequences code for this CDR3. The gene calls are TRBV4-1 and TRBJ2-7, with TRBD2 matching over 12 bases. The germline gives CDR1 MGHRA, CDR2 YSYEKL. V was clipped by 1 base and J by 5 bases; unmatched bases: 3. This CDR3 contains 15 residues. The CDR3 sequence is CASSQAASGRDEQYF. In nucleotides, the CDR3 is TGCGCCAGCAGCCAAGCGGCTAGCGGGAGGGACGAGCAGTACTTC.

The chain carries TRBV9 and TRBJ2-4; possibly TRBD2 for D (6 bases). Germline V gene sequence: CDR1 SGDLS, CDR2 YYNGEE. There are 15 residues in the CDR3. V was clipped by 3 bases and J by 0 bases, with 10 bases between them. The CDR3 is CASSGGGLAKNIQYF. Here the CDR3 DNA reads TGTGCCAGCAGCGGGGGAGGACTAGCCAAAAACATTCAGTACTTC.

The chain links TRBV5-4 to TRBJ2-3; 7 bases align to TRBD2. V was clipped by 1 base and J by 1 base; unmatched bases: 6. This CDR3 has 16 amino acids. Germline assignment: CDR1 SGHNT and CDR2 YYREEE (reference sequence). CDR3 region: CASSLWGGYGTDTQYF. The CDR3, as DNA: TGTGCCAGCAGCTTGTGGGGGGGGTACGGCACAGATACGCAGTATTTT.

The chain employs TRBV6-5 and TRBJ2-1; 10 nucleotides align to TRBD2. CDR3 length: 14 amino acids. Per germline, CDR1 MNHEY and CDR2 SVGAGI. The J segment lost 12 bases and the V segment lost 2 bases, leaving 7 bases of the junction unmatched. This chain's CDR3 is CASSYVPSGRLQFF. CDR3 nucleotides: TGTGCCAGCAGTTACGTCCCTAGCGGGAGATTGCAGTTCTTC.

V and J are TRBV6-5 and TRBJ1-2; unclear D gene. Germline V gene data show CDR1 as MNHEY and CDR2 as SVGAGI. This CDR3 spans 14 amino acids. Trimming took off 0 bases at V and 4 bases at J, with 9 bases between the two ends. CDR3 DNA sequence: TGTGCCAGCAGTTACTCGAGAGGTGGCTATGGCTACACCTTC. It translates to CASSYSRGGYGYTF.

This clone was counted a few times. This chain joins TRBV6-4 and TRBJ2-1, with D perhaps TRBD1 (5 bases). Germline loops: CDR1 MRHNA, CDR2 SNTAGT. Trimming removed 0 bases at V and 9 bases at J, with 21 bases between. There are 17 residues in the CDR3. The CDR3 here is CASSDSYSTDPRSEQFF. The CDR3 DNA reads TGTGCCAGCAGTGACTCGTACTCGACAGATCCCCGGAGTGAGCAGTTCTTC.

In DNA form, the CDR3 reads TGTGCCAGCAGGTTGGGACAAGCGGCGAATGAAAAACTGTTTTTT. Translating it yields CASRLGQAANEKLFF. The gene calls are TRBV6-6 and TRBJ1-4, with a possible D match to TRBD1 (6 bases). The V end was cut by 6 bases, the J end by 5 bases, with 16 bases between. The CDR3 totals 15 residues. Germline V lookup: CDR1 MNHNY, CDR2 SVGAGI (reference sequence).

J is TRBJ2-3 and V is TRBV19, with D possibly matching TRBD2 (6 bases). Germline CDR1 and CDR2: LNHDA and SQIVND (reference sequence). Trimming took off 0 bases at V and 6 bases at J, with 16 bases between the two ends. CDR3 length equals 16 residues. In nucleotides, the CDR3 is TGTGCCAGTAGTATAGAAGTCGGGGGAATGTCGGATACGCAGTATTTT. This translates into CASSIEVGGMSDTQYF.

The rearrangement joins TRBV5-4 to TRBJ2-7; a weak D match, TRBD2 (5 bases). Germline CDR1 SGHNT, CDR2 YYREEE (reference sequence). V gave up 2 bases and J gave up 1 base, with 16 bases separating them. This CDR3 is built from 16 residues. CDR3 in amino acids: CASSFGGRMGSYEQYF. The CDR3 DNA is TGTGCCAGCAGCTTTGGTGGGAGAATGGGGTCCTACGAGCAGTACTTC.

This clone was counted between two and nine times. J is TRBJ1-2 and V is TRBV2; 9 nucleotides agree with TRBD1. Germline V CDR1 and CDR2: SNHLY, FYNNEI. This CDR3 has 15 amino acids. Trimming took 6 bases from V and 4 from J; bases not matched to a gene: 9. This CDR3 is CASSGTGLLSYGYTF. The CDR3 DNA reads TGTGCCAGCAGCGGGACAGGGTTATTATCCTATGGCTACACCTTC. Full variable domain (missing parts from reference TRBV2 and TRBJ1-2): EPEVTQTPSHQVTQMGQEVILRCVPISNHLYFYWYRQILGQKVEFLVSFYNNEISEKSEIFDDQFSVERPDGSNFTLKIRSTKLEDSAMYFCASSGTGLLSYGYTFGSGTRLTVV.

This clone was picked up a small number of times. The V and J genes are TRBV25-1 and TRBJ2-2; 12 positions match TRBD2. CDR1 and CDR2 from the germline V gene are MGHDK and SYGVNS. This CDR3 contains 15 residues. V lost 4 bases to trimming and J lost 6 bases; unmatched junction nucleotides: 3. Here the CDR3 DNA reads TGTGCCAGCAGTGCTGGACTAGCGGGATCCGGGGAGCTGTTTTTT. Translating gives CASSAGLAGSGELFF.

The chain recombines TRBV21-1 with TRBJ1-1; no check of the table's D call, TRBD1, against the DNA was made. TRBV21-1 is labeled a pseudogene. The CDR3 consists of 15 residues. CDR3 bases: TGTGCCAGCAGCAAAGAGGGGAAGAAGAACACTGAAGCTTTCTTT. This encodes CASSKEGKKNTEAFF.

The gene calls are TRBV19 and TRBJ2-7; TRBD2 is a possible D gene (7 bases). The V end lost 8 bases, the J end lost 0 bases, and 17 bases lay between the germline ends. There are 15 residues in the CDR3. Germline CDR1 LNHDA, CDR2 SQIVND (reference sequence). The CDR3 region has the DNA TGTGCCAGTCGTCCCCCGGGGGGCCACTCCTACGAGCAGTACTTC. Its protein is CASRPPGGHSYEQYF.